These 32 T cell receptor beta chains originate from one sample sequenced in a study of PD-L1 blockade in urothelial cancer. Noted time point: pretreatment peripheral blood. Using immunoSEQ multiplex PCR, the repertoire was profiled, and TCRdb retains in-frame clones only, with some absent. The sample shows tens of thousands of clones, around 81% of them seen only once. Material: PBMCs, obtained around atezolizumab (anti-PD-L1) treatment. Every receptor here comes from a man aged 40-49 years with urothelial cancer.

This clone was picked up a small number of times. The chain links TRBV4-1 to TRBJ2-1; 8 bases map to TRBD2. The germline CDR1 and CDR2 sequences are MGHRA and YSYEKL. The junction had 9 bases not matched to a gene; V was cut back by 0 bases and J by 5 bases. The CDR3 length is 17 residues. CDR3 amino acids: CASSQDQAGAQDNEQFF. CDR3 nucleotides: TGCGCCAGCAGCCAAGATCAAGCGGGGGCGCAGGACAATGAGCAGTTCTTC.

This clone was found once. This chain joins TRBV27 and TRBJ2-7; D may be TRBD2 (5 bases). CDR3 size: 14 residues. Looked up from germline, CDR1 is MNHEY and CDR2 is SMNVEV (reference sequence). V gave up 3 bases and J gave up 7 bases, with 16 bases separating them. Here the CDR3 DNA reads TGTGCCAGCAGTTTGACTGCCCTGACGGGGGAGCAGTACTTC. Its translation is CASSLTALTGEQYF.

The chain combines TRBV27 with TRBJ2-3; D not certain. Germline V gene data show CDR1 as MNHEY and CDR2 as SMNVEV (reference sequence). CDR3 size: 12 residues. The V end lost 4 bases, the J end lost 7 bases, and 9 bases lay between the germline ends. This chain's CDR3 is CASSSQAYTQYF. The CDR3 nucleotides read TGTGCCAGCAGTTCTCAGGCCTATACGCAGTATTTT.

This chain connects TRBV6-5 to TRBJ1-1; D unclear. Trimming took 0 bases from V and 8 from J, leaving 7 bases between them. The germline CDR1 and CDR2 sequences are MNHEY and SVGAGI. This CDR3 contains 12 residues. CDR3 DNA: TGTGCCAGCAGTTACTCGCGAGCCGAAGCTTTCTTT. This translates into CASSYSRAEAFF.

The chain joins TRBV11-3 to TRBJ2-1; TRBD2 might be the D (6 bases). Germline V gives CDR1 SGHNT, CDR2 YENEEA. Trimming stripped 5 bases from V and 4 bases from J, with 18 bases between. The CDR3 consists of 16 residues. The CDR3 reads CASSRSPGSGYNEQFF. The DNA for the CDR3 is TGTGCCAGCAGCCGCTCCCCCGGGAGTGGGTACAATGAGCAGTTCTTC.

The CDR3 is CSGDPGLLTDTQYF. As DNA, the CDR3 is TGCAGCGGAGACCCGGGACTACTCACAGATACGCAGTATTTT. The chain employs TRBV29-1 and TRBJ2-3, with TRBD2 matching over 7 bases. Germline CDR1 and CDR2: SQVTM and ANQGSEA. Trimming took 7 bases from V and 2 from J; bases not matched to a gene: 9. This CDR3 comprises 14 residues.

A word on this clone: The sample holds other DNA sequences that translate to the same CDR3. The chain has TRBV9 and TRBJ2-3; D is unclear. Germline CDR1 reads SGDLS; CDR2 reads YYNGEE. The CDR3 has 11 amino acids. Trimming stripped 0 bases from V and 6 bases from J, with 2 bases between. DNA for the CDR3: TGTGCCAGCAGCGTAGCTGATACGCAGTATTTT. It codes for CASSVADTQYF.

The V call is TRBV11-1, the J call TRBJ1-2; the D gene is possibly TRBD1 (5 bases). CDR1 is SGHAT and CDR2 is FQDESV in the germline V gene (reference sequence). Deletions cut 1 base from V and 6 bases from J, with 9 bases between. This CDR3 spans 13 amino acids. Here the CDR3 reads CASSLGTSDGYTF. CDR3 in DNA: TGTGCCAGCAGCTTAGGGACATCTGATGGCTACACCTTC. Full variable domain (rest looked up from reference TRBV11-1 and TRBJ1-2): EAEVAQSPRYKITEKSQAVAFWCDPISGHATLYWYRQILGQGPELLVQFQDESVVDDSQLPKDRFSAERLKGVDSTLKIQPAELGDSAMYLCASSLGTSDGYTFGSGTRLTVV.

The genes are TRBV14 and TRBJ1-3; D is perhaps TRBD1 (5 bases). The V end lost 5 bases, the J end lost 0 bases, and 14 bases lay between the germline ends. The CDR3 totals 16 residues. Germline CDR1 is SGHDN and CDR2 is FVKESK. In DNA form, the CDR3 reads TGTGCCAGCAGCAGCAGGCAGGGACTCTCTGGAAACACCATATATTTT. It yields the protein CASSSRQGLSGNTIYF.

Here the CDR3 reads CASSSGTSGGYEQYF. The CDR3 bases are TGTGCCAGCAGTTCCGGGACTAGCGGAGGCTACGAGCAGTACTTC. The chain combines TRBV28 with TRBJ2-7; 11 bases align to TRBD2. CDR1 and CDR2 from the germline V gene are MDHEN and SYDVKM. The CDR3 spans 15 residues. V dropped 4 bases and J dropped 3; count of bases not matched to a gene: 5. Using reference TRBV28 and TRBJ2-7 for the parts outside the CDR3, the full variable domain is DVKVTQSSRYLVKRTGEKVFLECVQDMDHENMFWYRQDPGLGLRLIYFSYDVKMKEKGDIPEGYSVSREKKERFSLILESASTNQTSMYLCASSSGTSGGYEQYFGPGTRLTVT.

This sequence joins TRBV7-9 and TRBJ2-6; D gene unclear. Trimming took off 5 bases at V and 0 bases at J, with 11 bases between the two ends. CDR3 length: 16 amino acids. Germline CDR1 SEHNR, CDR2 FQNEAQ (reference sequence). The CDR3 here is CASSRHAISGANVLTF. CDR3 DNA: TGTGCCAGCAGCAGACACGCCATCTCTGGGGCCAACGTCCTGACTTTC.

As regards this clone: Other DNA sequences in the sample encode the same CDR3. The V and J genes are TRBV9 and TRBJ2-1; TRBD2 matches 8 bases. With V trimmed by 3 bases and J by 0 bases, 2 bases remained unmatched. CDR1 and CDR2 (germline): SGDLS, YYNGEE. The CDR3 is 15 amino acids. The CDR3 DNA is TGTGCCAGCAGCGGCAGCGGGAGCTCCTACAATGAGCAGTTCTTC. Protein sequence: CASSGSGSSYNEQFF.

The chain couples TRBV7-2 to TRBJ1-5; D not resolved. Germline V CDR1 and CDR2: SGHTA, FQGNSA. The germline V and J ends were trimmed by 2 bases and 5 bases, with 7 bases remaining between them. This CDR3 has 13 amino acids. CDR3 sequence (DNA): TGTGCCAGCAGCTTAAAACAGTATCAGCCCCAGCATTTT. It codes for CASSLKQYQPQHF. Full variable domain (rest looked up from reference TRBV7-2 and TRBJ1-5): GAGVSQSPSNKVTEKGKDVELRCDPISGHTALYWYRQSLGQGLEFLIYFQGNSAPDKSGLPSDRFSAERTGGSVSTLTIQRTQQEDSAVYLCASSLKQYQPQHFGDGTRLSIL.

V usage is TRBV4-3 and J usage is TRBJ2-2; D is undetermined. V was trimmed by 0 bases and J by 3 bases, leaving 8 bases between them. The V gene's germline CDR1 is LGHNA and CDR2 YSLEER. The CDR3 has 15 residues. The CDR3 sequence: CASSQEAAYTGELFF. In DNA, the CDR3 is TGCGCCAGCAGCCAAGAGGCGGCTTACACCGGGGAGCTGTTTTTT.

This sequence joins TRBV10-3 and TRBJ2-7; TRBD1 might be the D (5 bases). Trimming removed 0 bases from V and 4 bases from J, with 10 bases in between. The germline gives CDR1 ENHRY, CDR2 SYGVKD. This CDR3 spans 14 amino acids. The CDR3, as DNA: TGTGCCATCAGTGAGTCGGGATCAGGGTACGAGCAGTACTTC. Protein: CAISESGSGYEQYF.

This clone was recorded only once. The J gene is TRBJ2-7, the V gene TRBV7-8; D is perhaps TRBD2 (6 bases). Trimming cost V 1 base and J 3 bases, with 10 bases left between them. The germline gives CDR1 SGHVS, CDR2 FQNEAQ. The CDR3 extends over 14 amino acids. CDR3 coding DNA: TGTGCCAGCAGCTTAGGGCGGGATGTCTACGAGCAGTACTTC. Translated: CASSLGRDVYEQYF.

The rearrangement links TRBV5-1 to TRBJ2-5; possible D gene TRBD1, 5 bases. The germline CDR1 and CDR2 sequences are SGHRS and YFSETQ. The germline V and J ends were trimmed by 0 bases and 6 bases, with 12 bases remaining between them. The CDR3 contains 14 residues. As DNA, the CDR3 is TGCGCCAGCAGCTTGGACAGGCGAGAAAAGACCCAGTACTTC. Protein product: CASSLDRREKTQYF.

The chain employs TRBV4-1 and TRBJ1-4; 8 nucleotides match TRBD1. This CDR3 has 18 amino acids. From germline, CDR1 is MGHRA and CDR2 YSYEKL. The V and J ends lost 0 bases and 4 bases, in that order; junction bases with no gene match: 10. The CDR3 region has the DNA TGCGCCAGCAGCCAAGATTTGAGACAGGGGTCATATAATGAAAAACTGTTTTTT. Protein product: CASSQDLRQGSYNEKLFF.

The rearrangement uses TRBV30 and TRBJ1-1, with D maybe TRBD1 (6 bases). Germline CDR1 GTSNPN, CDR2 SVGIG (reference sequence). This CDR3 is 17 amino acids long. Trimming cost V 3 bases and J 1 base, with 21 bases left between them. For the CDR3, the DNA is TGTGCCTGGAGGTATCTTGGGGGCAGAGGGAGGAACACTGAAGCTTTCTTT. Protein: CAWRYLGGRGRNTEAFF. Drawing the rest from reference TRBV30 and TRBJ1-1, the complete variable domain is SQTIHQWPATLVQPVGSPLSLECTVEGTSNPNLYWYRQAAGRGLQLLFYSVGIGQISSEVPQNLSASRPQDRQFILSSKKLLLSDSGFYLCAWRYLGGRGRNTEAFFGQGTRLTVV.

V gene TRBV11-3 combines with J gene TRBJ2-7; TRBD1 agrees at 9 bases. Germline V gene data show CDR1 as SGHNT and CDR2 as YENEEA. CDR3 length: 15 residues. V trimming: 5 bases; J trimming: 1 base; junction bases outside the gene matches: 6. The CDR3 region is CASSQTGGGSYEQYF. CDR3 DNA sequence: TGTGCCAGCAGCCAGACAGGGGGAGGATCCTACGAGCAGTACTTC.

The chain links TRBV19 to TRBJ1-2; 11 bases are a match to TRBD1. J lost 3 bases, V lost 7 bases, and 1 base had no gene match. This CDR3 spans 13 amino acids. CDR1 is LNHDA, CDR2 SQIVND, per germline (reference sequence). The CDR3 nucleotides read TGTGCCAGTAAGGGACAGGGGGACTATGGCTACACCTTC. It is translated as CASKGQGDYGYTF. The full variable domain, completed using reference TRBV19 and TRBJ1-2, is DGGITQSPKYLFRKEGQNVTLSCEQNLNHDAMYWYRQDPGQGLRLIYYSQIVNDFQKGDIAEGYSVSREKKESFPLTVTSAQKNPTAFYLCASKGQGDYGYTFGSGTRLTVV.

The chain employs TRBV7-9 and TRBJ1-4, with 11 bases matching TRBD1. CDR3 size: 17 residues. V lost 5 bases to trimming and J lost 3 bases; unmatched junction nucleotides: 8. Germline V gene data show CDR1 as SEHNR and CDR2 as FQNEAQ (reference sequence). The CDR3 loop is CASSRGTGGSANEKLFF. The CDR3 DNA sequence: TGTGCCAGCAGCCGCGGGACAGGGGGTAGTGCTAATGAAAAACTGTTTTTT.

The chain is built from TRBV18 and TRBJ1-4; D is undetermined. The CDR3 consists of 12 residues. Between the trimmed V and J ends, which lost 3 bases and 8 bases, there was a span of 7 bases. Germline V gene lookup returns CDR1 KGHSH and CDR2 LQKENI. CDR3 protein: CASSPEGEKLFF. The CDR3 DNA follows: TGTGCCAGCTCACCGGAGGGAGAAAAACTGTTTTTT. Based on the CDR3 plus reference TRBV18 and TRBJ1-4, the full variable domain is NAGVMQNPRHLVRRRGQEARLRCSPMKGHSHVYWYRQLPEEGLKFMVYLQKENIIDESGMPKERFSAEFPKEGPSILRIQQVVRGDSAAYFCASSPEGEKLFFGSGTQLSVL.

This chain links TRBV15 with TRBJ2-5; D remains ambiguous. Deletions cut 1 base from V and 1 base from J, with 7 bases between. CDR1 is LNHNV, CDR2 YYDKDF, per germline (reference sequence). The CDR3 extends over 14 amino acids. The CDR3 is CATSRGAFQETQYF. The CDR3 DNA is TGTGCCACCAGCAGAGGGGCCTTCCAAGAGACCCAGTACTTC.

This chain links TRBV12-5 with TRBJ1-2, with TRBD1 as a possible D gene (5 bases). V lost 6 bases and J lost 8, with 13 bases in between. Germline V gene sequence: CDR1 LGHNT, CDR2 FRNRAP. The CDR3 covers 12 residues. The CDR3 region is CASGSGGVGYTF. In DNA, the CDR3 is TGTGCTAGTGGCTCCGGGGGGGTAGGCTACACCTTC.

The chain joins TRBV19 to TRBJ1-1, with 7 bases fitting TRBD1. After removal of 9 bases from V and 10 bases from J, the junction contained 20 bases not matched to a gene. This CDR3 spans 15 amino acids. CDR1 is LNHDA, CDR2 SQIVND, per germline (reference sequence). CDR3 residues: CASSPSAPRQGPAFF. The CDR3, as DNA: TGTGCCAGCAGCCCCTCGGCCCCTCGACAGGGACCAGCTTTCTTT.

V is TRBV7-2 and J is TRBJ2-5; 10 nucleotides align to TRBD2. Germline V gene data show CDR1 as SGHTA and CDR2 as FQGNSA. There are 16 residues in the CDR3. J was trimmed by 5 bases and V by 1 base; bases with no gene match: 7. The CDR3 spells CASSLGDGAGGETQYF. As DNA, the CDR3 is TGTGCCAGCAGCTTAGGGGACGGAGCGGGAGGGGAGACCCAGTACTTC.

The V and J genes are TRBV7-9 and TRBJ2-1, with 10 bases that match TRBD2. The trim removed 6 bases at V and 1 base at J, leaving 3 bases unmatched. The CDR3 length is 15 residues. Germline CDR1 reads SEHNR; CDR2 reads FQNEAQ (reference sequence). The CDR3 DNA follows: TGTGCCAGCAGGGAGCGGGAGGGGTCCTACAATGAGCAGTTCTTC. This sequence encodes CASREREGSYNEQFF.

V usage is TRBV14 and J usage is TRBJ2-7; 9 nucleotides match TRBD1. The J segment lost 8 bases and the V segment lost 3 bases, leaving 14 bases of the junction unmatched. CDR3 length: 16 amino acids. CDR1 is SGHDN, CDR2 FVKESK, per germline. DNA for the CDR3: TGTGCCAGCAGCCAGGCTAAGGGGACAGGGTGGAATAAGCAGTACTTC. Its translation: CASSQAKGTGWNKQYF.

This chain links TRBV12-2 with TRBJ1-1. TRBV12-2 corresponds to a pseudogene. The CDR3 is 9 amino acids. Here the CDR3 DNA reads TGTGCAAGTCGCCTGGAAGCTTTCTTT. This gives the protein CASRLEAFF.

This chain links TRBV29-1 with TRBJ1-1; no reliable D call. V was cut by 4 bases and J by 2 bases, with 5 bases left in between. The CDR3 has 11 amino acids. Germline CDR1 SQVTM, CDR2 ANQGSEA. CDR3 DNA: TGCAGCGTTGGCACAAACACTGAAGCTTTCTTT. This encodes CSVGTNTEAFF.

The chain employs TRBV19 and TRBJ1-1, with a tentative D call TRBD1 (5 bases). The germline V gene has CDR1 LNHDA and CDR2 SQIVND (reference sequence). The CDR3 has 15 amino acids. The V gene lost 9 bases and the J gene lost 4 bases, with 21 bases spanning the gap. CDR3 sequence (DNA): TGTGCCAGCACCCCCACCAGGGCAGGTATCACTGAAGCTTTCTTT. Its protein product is CASTPTRAGITEAFF.